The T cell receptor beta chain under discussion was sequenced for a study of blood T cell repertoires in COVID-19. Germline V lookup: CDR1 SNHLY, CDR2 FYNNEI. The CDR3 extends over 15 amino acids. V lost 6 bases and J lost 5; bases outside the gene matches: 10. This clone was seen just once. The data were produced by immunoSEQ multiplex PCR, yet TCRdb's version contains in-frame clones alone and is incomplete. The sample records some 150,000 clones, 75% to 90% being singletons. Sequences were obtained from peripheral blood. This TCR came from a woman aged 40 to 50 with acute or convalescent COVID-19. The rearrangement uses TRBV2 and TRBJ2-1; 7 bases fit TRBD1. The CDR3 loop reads CASRGDRLTHNEQFF. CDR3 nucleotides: TGTGCCAGCAGGGGGGACAGATTAACCCACAATGAGCAGTTCTTC.